Shown below are 6 T cell receptor beta chains from a single sample sequenced in a study of T cells in Graves' hyperthyroidism and ophthalmopathy. Using RNA transcripts as the source, TCR beta CDR3 regions were amplified. During a first-round RT-PCR of the TCR CDR3, the HTBI primer set was used. TCRdb used MiXCR to reprocess the multiplex PCR reads, holding one entry per CDR3 protein. Altogether hundreds of thousands of distinct CDR3 sequences are present, more than 20% being singletons, with the ten largest covering about 35%. Material for sequencing was blood. Source of these receptors: a man aged 25 to 45 with Graves' ophthalmopathy.

This clonotype came up a few times. The chain carries TRBV5-6 and TRBJ2-1; D possibly corresponds to TRBD2 (6 bases). The CDR3 has 17 amino acids. CDR1 SGHDT and CDR2 YYEEEE come from the germline V gene. The V and J ends lost 3 bases and 6 bases respectively, with 22 bases between them. The CDR3 DNA reads TGTGCCAGCAGCTCGGGAGTCAGACGCACAATTATCAATGAGCAGTTCTTC. Protein product: CASSSGVRRTIINEQFF.

The chain has TRBV20-1 and TRBJ2-7; 8 bases align to TRBD2. This CDR3 has 14 residues. The V and J ends lost 1 base and 1 base, in that order; junction bases with no gene match: 3. The V gene's germline CDR1 is DFQATT and CDR2 SNEGSKA (reference sequence). CDR3 sequence reads: CSARGVAGSYEQYF. The DNA of the CDR3 is TGCAGTGCTAGAGGGGTAGCGGGGTCCTACGAGCAGTACTTC.

V usage is TRBV18 and J usage is TRBJ1-2; no clear D. Between the trimmed V and J ends, which lost 2 bases and 0 bases, there was a span of 7 bases. The CDR3 consists of 14 residues. Germline CDR1 and CDR2: KGHSH and LQKENI. DNA of the CDR3: TGTGCCAGCTCACCAAAGGAGTCTAACTATGGCTACACCTTC. Translating it yields CASSPKESNYGYTF. Complete variable domain (other parts from reference TRBV18 and TRBJ1-2): NAGVMQNPRHLVRRRGQEARLRCSPMKGHSHVYWYRQLPEEGLKFMVYLQKENIIDESGMPKERFSAEFPKEGPSILRIQQVVRGDSAAYFCASSPKESNYGYTFGSGTRLTVV.

This clonotype was seen repeatedly, ten times or more. The V gene is TRBV7-2, the J gene TRBJ2-7, with D unclear. V was clipped by 4 bases and J by 6 bases, with 10 bases between them. The CDR3 consists of 12 residues. The germline gives CDR1 SGHTA, CDR2 FQGNSA. The CDR3, as DNA: TGTGCCAGCAGCTCCCCGGTGGGCGAGCAGTACTTC. Translated, it gives CASSSPVGEQYF.

This clonotype has more than one count but fewer than ten. V usage is TRBV20-1 and J usage is TRBJ2-7; 13 positions agree with TRBD2. The junction had 13 bases not matched to a gene; V was cut back by 3 bases and J by 5 bases. CDR1 and CDR2 (germline): DFQATT, SNEGSKA (reference sequence). CDR3 length: 17 residues. CDR3 DNA sequence: TGCAGTGCTAGTACGCGGGGTCGGACTAGCGGGAGTCACGAGCAGTACTTC. Residues: CSASTRGRTSGSHEQYF.

The table lists this clonotype with a few counts. This chain links TRBV6-5 with TRBJ2-1; D call uncertain. Trimming took 2 bases from V and 7 from J, leaving 9 bases between them. Germline V gene lookup returns CDR1 MNHEY and CDR2 SVGAGI. This CDR3 contains 13 residues. The CDR3 region has the DNA TGTGCCAGCAGTTACGATGGGTGGAATGAGCAGTTCTTC. This sequence encodes CASSYDGWNEQFF.